These 11 T cell receptor beta chains share one sample of origin, sequenced in a study of early T cells in non-severe SARS-CoV-2 infection. MiXCR, run by TCRdb on the 5' RACE reads, gives a single entry per CDR3 protein. The table lists more than 20,000 distinct CDR3 sequences, 5% to 6% of them singletons. The sequenced sample was whole blood, obtained at baseline. Receptors originate from an adult who was a healthcare worker with PCR-confirmed SARS-CoV-2 infection or an uninfected control (not recorded which).

At least ten counts were recorded for this clonotype. The V and J genes are TRBV5-5 and TRBJ1-6; D is ambiguous. The germline CDR1 and CDR2 sequences are SGHKS and YYEKEE (reference sequence). The CDR3 totals 15 residues. V dropped 3 bases and J dropped 6 bases, with 13 bases sitting between them. The CDR3 sequence is CASSSTTWGNSPLHF. The CDR3 nucleotides read TGTGCCAGCAGCTCCACTACCTGGGGTAATTCACCCCTCCACTTT.

This clonotype has more than one count but fewer than ten. V usage is TRBV19 and J usage is TRBJ2-7; 11 bases are a match to TRBD2. V lost 10 bases, J lost 3 bases, and 5 bases stayed unmatched. Looked up from germline, CDR1 is LNHDA and CDR2 is SQIVND (reference sequence). This CDR3 comprises 13 residues. CDR3 amino acids: CATRLAGFYEQYF. The DNA of the CDR3 is TGTGCCACCAGACTAGCGGGGTTCTACGAGCAGTACTTC.

This clonotype was picked up many times. V gene TRBV12-3 or TRBV12-4 combines with J gene TRBJ2-3; 7 nucleotides line up with TRBD1. The CDR3 consists of 14 residues. Trimming took 10 bases from V and 0 from J; bases not matched to a gene: 7. For the CDR3, the DNA is TGTGCCACCAGACAGGGAAGCAGCACAGATACGCAGTATTTT. Protein sequence: CATRQGSSTDTQYF.

V usage is TRBV19 and J usage is TRBJ2-2, with 7 nucleotides matching TRBD1. V dropped 8 bases and J dropped 4; count of bases not matched to a gene: 7. Looked up from germline, CDR1 is LNHDA and CDR2 is SQIVND (reference sequence). This CDR3 has 14 residues. CDR3 protein: CASGPGQFTGELFF. CDR3 DNA: TGTGCCAGTGGCCCGGGACAGTTCACCGGGGAGCTGTTTTTT.

V usage is TRBV7-2 and J usage is TRBJ2-7, with D possibly being TRBD2 (6 bases). The V gene's germline CDR1 is SGHTA and CDR2 FQGNSA. V shed 5 bases and J shed 2 bases, with 13 bases lying between them. There are 14 residues in the CDR3. In nucleotides, the CDR3 is TGTGCCAGCAGCCGAGGGGACTCCACCTACGAGCAGTACTTC. Protein: CASSRGDSTYEQYF.

This clonotype counts as medium-sized (0.01 to 0.1%). A read error may produce the germline difference seen at one junction end. The chain employs TRBV19 and TRBJ1-2; maybe TRBD1 (5 bases). This CDR3 has 14 residues. Germline loops: CDR1 LNHDA, CDR2 SQIVND (reference sequence). CDR3 protein: CASSLDTQGGGYTF. The CDR3 DNA sequence: TGTGCCAGTAGTCTAGACACTCAGGGCGGTGGCTACACCTTC.

The chain employs TRBV10-3 and TRBJ1-1; tentatively, D is TRBD1 (5 bases). The germline V gene encodes CDR1 ENHRY and CDR2 SYGVKD. V lost 7 bases and J lost 0, with 12 bases in between. The CDR3 extends over 14 amino acids. The CDR3 sequence: CAITKDRMNTEAFF. For the CDR3, the DNA is TGTGCCATCACCAAAGACAGAATGAACACTGAAGCTTTCTTT.

The table lists this clonotype with many counts. The V and J genes are TRBV6-2 or TRBV6-3 and TRBJ1-2; weak D call: TRBD1 (5 bases). CDR1 is MNHEY, CDR2 SVGEGT, per germline. Trimming shortened V by 7 bases and J by 7 bases, and 16 bases separated the two germline ends. The CDR3 has 13 residues. In DNA form, the CDR3 reads TGTGCCAGCAACGCCCCCGACAGCACTGGCTACACCTTC. It specifies CASNAPDSTGYTF.

This clonotype was picked up many times. The CDR3 protein is CASSSVGNTEAFF. In DNA form, the CDR3 reads TGCGCCAGCAGCTCCGTAGGAAACACTGAAGCTTTCTTT. This sequence joins TRBV5-1 and TRBJ1-1; D uncertain. The CDR3 is 13 residues long. Germline CDR1 and CDR2: SGHRS and YFSETQ. Trimming took 3 bases from V and 2 from J, leaving 8 bases between them.

In its sample, this clonotype was seen many times. The V and J genes are TRBV20-1 and TRBJ2-7; 7 bases map to TRBD1. V was pared by 0 bases and J by 8 bases, with 13 bases of the junction left unmatched. CDR1 and CDR2 (germline): DFQATT, SNEGSKA (reference sequence). The CDR3 totals 15 residues. The CDR3 DNA reads as TGCAGTGCTAGAGAGAGTGGACAGGCGGAAGAAAAGCAGTACTTC. Translating gives CSARESGQAEEKQYF.

The chain employs TRBV6-4 and TRBJ1-6, with D possibly matching TRBD1 (6 bases). The CDR3 has 14 amino acids. Germline CDR1 is MRHNA and CDR2 is SNTAGT. Trimming took 6 bases from V and 9 from J, leaving 15 bases between them. The CDR3 DNA reads as TGTGCCAGCAGCGGGGGCGGCCACCGTTCACCCCTCCACTTT. This sequence encodes CASSGGGHRSPLHF.